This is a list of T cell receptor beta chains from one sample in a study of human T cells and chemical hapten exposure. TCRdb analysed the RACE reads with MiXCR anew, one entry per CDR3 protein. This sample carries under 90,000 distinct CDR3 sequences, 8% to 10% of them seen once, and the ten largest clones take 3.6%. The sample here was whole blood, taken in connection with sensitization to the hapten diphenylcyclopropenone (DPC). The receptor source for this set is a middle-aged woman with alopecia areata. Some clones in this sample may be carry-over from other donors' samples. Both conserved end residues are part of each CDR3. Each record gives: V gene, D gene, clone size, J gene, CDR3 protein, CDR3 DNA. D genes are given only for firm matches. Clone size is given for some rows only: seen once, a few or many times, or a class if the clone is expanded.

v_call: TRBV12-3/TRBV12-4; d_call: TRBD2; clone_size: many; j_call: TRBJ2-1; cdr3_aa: CASSLASWGLAGGNEQFF; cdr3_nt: TGTGCCAGCAGTTTGGCTTCATGGGGACTAGCGGGGGGAAATGAGCAGTTCTTC
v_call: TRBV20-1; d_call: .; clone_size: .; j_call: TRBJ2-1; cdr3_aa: CSARLVYNEQFF; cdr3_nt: TGCAGTGCCAGACTAGTCTACAATGAGCAGTTCTTC
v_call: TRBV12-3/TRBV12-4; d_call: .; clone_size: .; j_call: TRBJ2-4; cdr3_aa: CASRDTNQEHIQYF; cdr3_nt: TGTGCCAGCCGGGACACGAATCAGGAGCACATTCAGTACTTC
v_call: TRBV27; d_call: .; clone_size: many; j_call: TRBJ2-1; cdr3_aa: CASGPLSGHFPNEQFF; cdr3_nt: TGTGCCAGCGGCCCCCTTTCCGGGCATTTTCCAAATGAGCAGTTCTTC
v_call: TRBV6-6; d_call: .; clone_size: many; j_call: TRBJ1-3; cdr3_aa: CASRDSGNTIYF; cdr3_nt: TGTGCCAGCCGAGATTCTGGAAACACCATATATTTT
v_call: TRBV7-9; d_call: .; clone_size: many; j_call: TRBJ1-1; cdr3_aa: CASSLDSGGLTEAFF; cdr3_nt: TGTGCCAGCAGCTTAGATTCCGGGGGTCTGACTGAAGCTTTCTTT
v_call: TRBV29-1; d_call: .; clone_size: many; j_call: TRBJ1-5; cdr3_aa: CSVGSGSNQPQHF; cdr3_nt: TGCAGCGTGGGAAGTGGGAGCAATCAGCCCCAGCATTTT
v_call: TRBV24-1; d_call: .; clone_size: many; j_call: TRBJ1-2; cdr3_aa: CATSDQSKGYGYTF; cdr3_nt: TGTGCCACCAGTGATCAGTCTAAAGGCTATGGCTACACCTTC
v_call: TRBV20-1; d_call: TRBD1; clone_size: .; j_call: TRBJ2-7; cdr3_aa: CSALSGTGGVQYF; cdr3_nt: TGCAGTGCTTTGTCCGGGACAGGGGGCGTGCAGTACTTC
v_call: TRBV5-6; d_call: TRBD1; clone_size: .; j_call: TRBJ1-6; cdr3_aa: CASSLGQGWKSPLHF; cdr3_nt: TGTGCCAGCAGCCTGGGACAGGGTTGGAAATCACCCCTCCACTTT
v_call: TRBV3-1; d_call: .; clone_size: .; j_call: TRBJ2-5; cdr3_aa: CASSQVGETQYF; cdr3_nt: TGTGCCAGCAGCCAAGTGGGGGAGACCCAGTACTTC
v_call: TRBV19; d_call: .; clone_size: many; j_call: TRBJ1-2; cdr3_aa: CASNPVPNYGYTF; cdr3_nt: TGTGCCAGTAATCCAGTTCCTAACTATGGCTACACCTTC
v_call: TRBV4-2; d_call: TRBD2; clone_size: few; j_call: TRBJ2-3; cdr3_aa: CASSQDRLAGDTQYF; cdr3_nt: TGTGCCAGCAGCCAAGATCGCCTAGCGGGTGATACGCAGTATTTT
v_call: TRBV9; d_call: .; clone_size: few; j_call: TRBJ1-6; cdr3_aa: CASSVVVSNSPLHF; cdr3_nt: TGTGCCAGCAGCGTAGTGGTCTCTAATTCACCCCTCCACTTT
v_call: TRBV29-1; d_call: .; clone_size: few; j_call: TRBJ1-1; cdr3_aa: CSVPGRTMNTEAFF; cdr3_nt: TGCAGCGTCCCGGGACGGACGATGAACACTGAAGCTTTCTTT
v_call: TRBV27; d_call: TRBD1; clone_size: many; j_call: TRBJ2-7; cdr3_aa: CASSWESTGFPYEQYF; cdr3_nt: TGTGCCAGCAGTTGGGAATCGACAGGGTTTCCCTACGAGCAGTACTTC
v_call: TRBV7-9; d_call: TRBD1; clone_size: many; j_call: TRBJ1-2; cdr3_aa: CASSFLQGADGYTF; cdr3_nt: TGTGCCAGCAGCTTCCTACAGGGGGCGGATGGCTACACCTTC
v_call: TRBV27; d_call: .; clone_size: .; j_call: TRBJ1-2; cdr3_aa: CASSSHTDYGYTF; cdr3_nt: TGTGCCAGCAGTTCCCATACAGACTATGGCTACACCTTC
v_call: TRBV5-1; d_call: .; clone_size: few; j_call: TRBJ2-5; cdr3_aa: CASRSLGSQETQYF; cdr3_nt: TGCGCCAGCCGTTCCTTGGGGTCGCAAGAGACCCAGTACTTC
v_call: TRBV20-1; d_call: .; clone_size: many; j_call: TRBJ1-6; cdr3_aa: CSAHGGRINSPLHF; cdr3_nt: TGCAGTGCGCATGGCGGCAGGATTAATTCACCCCTCCACTTT
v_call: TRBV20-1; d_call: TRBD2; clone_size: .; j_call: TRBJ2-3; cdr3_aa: CSATTGTSGRDTQYF; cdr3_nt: TGCAGTGCTACCACCGGGACTAGCGGGAGAGATACGCAGTATTTT
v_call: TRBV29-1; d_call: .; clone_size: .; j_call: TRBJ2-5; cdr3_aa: CSAAGGKQETQYF; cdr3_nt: TGCAGCGCTGCCGGGGGCAAGCAAGAGACCCAGTACTTC
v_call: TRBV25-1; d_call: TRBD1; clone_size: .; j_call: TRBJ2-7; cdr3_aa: CASSGTGFTAQYF; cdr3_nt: TGTGCCAGCAGTGGGACAGGGTTTACGGCGCAGTACTTC
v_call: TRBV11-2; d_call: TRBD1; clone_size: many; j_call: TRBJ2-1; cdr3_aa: CASSLDGTVYSYNEQFF; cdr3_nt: TGTGCCAGCAGCTTAGATGGGACAGTATATAGCTACAATGAGCAGTTCTTC
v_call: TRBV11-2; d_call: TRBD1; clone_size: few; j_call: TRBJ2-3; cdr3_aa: CASSPTGGANGADTQYF; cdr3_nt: TGTGCCAGCAGCCCCACAGGGGGCGCGAACGGTGCAGATACGCAGTATTTT
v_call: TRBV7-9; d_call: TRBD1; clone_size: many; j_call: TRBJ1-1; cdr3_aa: CASSRQGNTEAFF; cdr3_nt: TGTGCCAGCAGCCGACAGGGGAACACTGAAGCTTTCTTT